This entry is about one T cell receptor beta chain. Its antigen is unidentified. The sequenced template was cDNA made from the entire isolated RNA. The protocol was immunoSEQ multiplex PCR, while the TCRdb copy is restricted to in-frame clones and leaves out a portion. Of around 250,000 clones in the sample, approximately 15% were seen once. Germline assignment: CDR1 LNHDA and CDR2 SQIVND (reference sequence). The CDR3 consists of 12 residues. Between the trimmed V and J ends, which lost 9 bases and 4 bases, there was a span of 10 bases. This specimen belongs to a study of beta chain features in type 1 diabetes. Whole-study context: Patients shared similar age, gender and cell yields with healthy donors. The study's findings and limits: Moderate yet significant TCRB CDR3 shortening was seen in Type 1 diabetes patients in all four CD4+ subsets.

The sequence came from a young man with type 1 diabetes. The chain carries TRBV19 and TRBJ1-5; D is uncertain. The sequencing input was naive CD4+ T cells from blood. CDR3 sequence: CASSESNQPQHF. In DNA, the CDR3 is TGTGCCAGCAGCGAGTCAAATCAGCCCCAGCATTTT.